The next 20 T cell receptor beta chains were all read from a single sample in a study of CD8 T cells in Susac syndrome. Reverse transcription of 0.5 to 1 ug RNA was performed with random hexamers. TCRdb re-derived calls from the immunoSEQ multiplex PCR reads in MiXCR, one entry per CDR3 protein. The table shows 130,000 or so distinct CDR3 sequences, with approximately 94% occurring only once. Sequences were obtained from CD4+ T cells from PBMCs. The receptors were sampled from a human donor in good health.

This sequence joins TRBV28 and TRBJ1-5, with D perhaps TRBD1 (5 bases). Per germline, CDR1 MDHEN and CDR2 SYDVKM. The CDR3 runs 13 residues. The germline V and J ends were trimmed by 9 bases and 7 bases, with 16 bases remaining between them. CDR3 protein: CASNLGPGQPQHF. The CDR3, as DNA: TGTGCCAGTAACCTAGGGCCAGGGCAGCCCCAGCATTTT.

The chain links TRBV5-1 to TRBJ1-2; 7 bases are shared with TRBD1. CDR3 length equals 14 residues. The V and J ends lost 6 bases and 2 bases, in that order; junction bases with no gene match: 7. Germline V gives CDR1 SGHRS, CDR2 YFSETQ. Written as DNA, the CDR3 is TGCGCCAGCACCGATCGACAGGGAAACTATGGCTACACCTTC. It translates to CASTDRQGNYGYTF. Based on the CDR3 plus reference TRBV5-1 and TRBJ1-2, the full variable domain is KAGVTQTPRYLIKTRGQQVTLSCSPISGHRSVSWYQQTPGQGLQFLFEYFSETQRNKGNFPGRFSGRQFSNSRSEMNVSTLELGDSALYLCASTDRQGNYGYTFGSGTRLTVV.

The rearrangement joins TRBV20-1 to TRBJ1-2; 9 positions match TRBD1. The CDR3 contains 13 residues. V was clipped by 5 bases and J by 8 bases; unmatched bases: 9. The germline V gene has CDR1 DFQATT and CDR2 SNEGSKA (reference sequence). CDR3 in DNA: TGCAGTGCTGGGGACAGGGTCATACCGGGCTACACCTTC. Protein product: CSAGDRVIPGYTF.

The chain couples TRBV12-3 or TRBV12-4 to TRBJ2-7; D possibly corresponds to TRBD2 (5 bases). The length of the CDR3 is 14 residues. Trimming took 8 bases from V and 0 from J, leaving 14 bases between them. CDR3 residues: CASGLRESSYEQYF. The DNA of the CDR3 is TGTGCCAGCGGGTTGAGGGAGAGCTCCTACGAGCAGTACTTC.

The DNA of the CDR3 is TGTGCCAGCTCACCGGACAGCAACTCCTACGAGCAGTACTTC. Protein product: CASSPDSNSYEQYF. The rearrangement joins TRBV18 to TRBJ2-7, with D tentatively TRBD1 (6 bases). Germline CDR1 reads KGHSH; CDR2 reads LQKENI. This CDR3 region has 14 residues. V was shortened by 3 bases and J by 0 bases, with 9 bases between the two germline ends.

V and J are TRBV27 and TRBJ2-7, with 11 bases identical to TRBD1. CDR3 size: 13 residues. J gave up 7 bases and V 4 bases, and 3 bases lay outside the gene matches. Germline values: CDR1 MNHEY, CDR2 SMNVEV (reference sequence). This CDR3 reads CASSWDRGWEQYF. CDR3 nucleotide sequence: TGTGCCAGCAGTTGGGACAGGGGGTGGGAGCAGTACTTC.

The rearrangement links TRBV27 to TRBJ2-3; D uncertain. Trimming left V 7 bases short and J 4 bases short, with 12 bases between. CDR3 size: 13 residues. Germline values: CDR1 MNHEY, CDR2 SMNVEV (reference sequence). CDR3 bases: TGTGCCAGCACCTTAACGGGCTCAGATACGCAGTATTTT. Its translation: CASTLTGSDTQYF.

The gene calls are TRBV2 and TRBJ1-2, with TRBD1 identical over 10 bases. The CDR3 contains 14 residues. Germline V gives CDR1 SNHLY, CDR2 FYNNEI. J gave up 7 bases and V 6 bases, and 8 bases lay outside the gene matches. The CDR3 spells CASSMGQGRGGYTF. The CDR3 region has the DNA TGTGCCAGCAGCATGGGACAGGGGAGGGGTGGCTACACCTTC.

J is TRBJ2-7 and V is TRBV12-3 or TRBV12-4; 13 nucleotides agree with TRBD2. The ends lost 5 bases at V and 6 bases at J; junction bases unmatched: 10. The CDR3 has 16 amino acids. CDR3 DNA: TGTGCCAGCAGTCCGTCGGGCGGACTAGCGGGAGTCGAGCAGTACTTC. This gives the protein CASSPSGGLAGVEQYF.

The V call is TRBV2, the J call TRBJ2-1; 14 positions match TRBD2. The CDR3 is made up of 16 amino acids. From germline, CDR1 is SNHLY and CDR2 FYNNEI. V trimming: 6 bases; J trimming: 8 bases; junction bases outside the gene matches: 9. The CDR3 DNA sequence: TGTGCCAGCAGCCAAACCGGGACTAGCGGGAGCTATGAGCAGTTCTTC. Its translation is CASSQTGTSGSYEQFF.

CDR3 DNA sequence: TGTGCCAGCAGCTTATTAGGGGAGACTAATGAAAAACTGTTTTTT. As protein: CASSLLGETNEKLFF. The chain has TRBV5-5 and TRBJ1-4; a possible D gene is TRBD1 (5 bases). The germline V and J ends were trimmed by 2 bases and 2 bases, with 10 bases remaining between them. From germline, CDR1 is SGHKS and CDR2 YYEKEE (reference sequence). CDR3 length equals 15 residues.

The sample holds one count of this clonotype. The chain carries TRBV6-1 and TRBJ2-2; 8 bases map to TRBD2. This CDR3 contains 18 residues. V gave up 8 bases and J gave up 1 base; unmatched junction bases: 15. Germline V gives CDR1 MNHNS, CDR2 SASEGT. The CDR3, as DNA: TGTGCCAGCGCTGCAAGTCTAAGGACTAGCAAGAACACCGGGGAGCTGTTTTTT. Residues: CASAASLRTSKNTGELFF.

The chain's CDR3 is CASSLELASYNEQFF. CDR3 nucleotide sequence: TGCGCCAGCAGCTTGGAACTAGCGAGTTACAATGAGCAGTTCTTC. The chain is built from TRBV5-1 and TRBJ2-1; 7 nucleotides align to TRBD2. Germline V gene lookup returns CDR1 SGHRS and CDR2 YFSETQ. The CDR3 has 15 amino acids. With 0 bases clipped from V and 4 bases from J, the junction kept 4 bases outside the gene matches.

The rearrangement links TRBV28 to TRBJ1-2; 9 nucleotides line up with TRBD1. This CDR3 is built from 13 residues. V lost 5 bases, J lost 6 bases, and 4 bases stayed unmatched. From germline, CDR1 is MDHEN and CDR2 SYDVKM. This CDR3 reads CASSGRTGDGYTF. In nucleotides, the CDR3 is TGTGCCAGCAGTGGGAGGACAGGGGATGGCTACACCTTC.

The rearrangement links TRBV4-1 to TRBJ2-3, with 11 bases that match TRBD2. This CDR3 spans 17 amino acids. V gave up 1 base and J gave up 6 bases; unmatched junction bases: 9. Per germline, CDR1 MGHRA and CDR2 YSYEKL. CDR3 in DNA: TGCGCCAGCAGCCAAGGGCTAGCGGGAGGTGGAGCGGATACGCAGTATTTT. Protein sequence: CASSQGLAGGGADTQYF.

The chain recombines TRBV7-9 with TRBJ2-7; 9 bases fit TRBD2. This CDR3 region has 15 residues. Germline CDR1 and CDR2: SEHNR and FQNEAQ (reference sequence). Germline trimming cut 4 bases from V and 5 bases from J; bases unmatched to any gene: 9. This chain's CDR3 is CASSSGTSTIDEQYF. The CDR3 DNA reads TGTGCCAGCAGCTCGGGGACTAGCACGATCGACGAGCAGTACTTC.

V usage is TRBV12-3 or TRBV12-4 and J usage is TRBJ1-4; no clear D. This CDR3 has 12 residues. The V gene lost 6 bases and the J gene lost 8 bases, with 10 bases spanning the gap. In DNA, the CDR3 is TGTGCCAGCAGCCTCACCAGAGAAAAACTGTTTTTT. Amino acids: CASSLTREKLFF.

J is TRBJ1-5 and V is TRBV4-2; 9 bases line up with TRBD1. V was clipped by 4 bases and J by 2 bases; unmatched bases: 6. This CDR3 has 16 amino acids. Germline V gives CDR1 LGHNA, CDR2 YNFKEQ. The CDR3 region has the DNA TGTGCCAGCAGCCCGGACAGGGGAGGAGGCAATCAGCCCCAGCATTTT. Translating it yields CASSPDRGGGNQPQHF.

The chain carries TRBV2 and TRBJ2-1; D call uncertain. This CDR3 contains 13 residues. V dropped 5 bases and J dropped 8 bases, with 13 bases sitting between them. CDR1 and CDR2 from the germline V gene are SNHLY and FYNNEI. This chain's CDR3 is CASSRLTGDEQFF. CDR3 DNA: TGTGCCAGCAGTCGACTGACTGGGGATGAGCAGTTCTTC.

The V and J genes are TRBV29-1 and TRBJ1-4; no clear D. In germline, CDR1 is SQVTM, CDR2 ANQGSEA. The V and J ends lost 7 bases and 5 bases respectively, with 11 bases between them. The CDR3 is 12 residues long. CDR3 amino acids: CSAQEQNEKLFF. Written as DNA, the CDR3 is TGCAGCGCTCAGGAGCAAAATGAAAAACTGTTTTTT.